Sequencing of this T cell receptor (beta chain) was carried out in a study of T cells in Graves' hyperthyroidism and ophthalmopathy. General study results and limits: Ophthalmopathy and stable hyperthyroidism were separated by a 13 V-J model. Clonotypes that were expanded in thyroid above 0.001 mostly appeared in blood too.

This CDR3 comprises 16 residues. With V trimmed by 7 bases and J by 3 bases, 5 bases remained unmatched. Germline CDR1 is MNHNS and CDR2 is SASEGT. Worth noting for this clonotype: Its target is unknown.

Amplification of TCR beta CDR3 regions used RNA as the template. The study used the HTBI primer set for a first-round RT-PCR of the TCR CDR3. TCRdb reanalysed the multiplex PCR reads using MiXCR and keeps one entry per CDR3 protein. In the table there are about 640,000 distinct CDR3 sequences, 20% to 25% of which are singletons. Active moderate-to-severe ophthalmopathy, Clinical Activity Score at least 3, NOSPECS at least 4, under 3 months' duration. Fresh peripheral blood, 7.5 to 10 ml, yielded the PBMCs. This chain connects TRBV6-1 to TRBJ2-2; 13 bases fit TRBD2. The sequenced sample was blood. The sequence was collected from a man aged 25 to 45 with Graves' ophthalmopathy. The CDR3, as DNA: TGTGCCAGCAACCAAGGACTAGCGGGAGACACCGGGGAGCTGTTTTTT. This encodes CASNQGLAGDTGELFF.